Shown below are 11 T cell receptor beta chains from a single sample sequenced in a study of OX40 agonist ivuxolimab in advanced cancers. Sequencing used immunoSEQ multiplex PCR; TCRdb keeps in-frame clones, though not all of them. The table has 60,000 to 80,000 clones, more than 65% seen once; the top ten hold around 1.5%. The sequencing used CD4+ or CD8+ T cells sorted from blood, collected in a trial of the OX40 agonist ivuxolimab. The receptors come from an adult with an advanced solid tumor such as melanoma, head and neck, liver or kidney cancer.

The chain has TRBV11-1 and TRBJ2-7, with TRBD2 as a possible D gene (5 bases). Germline V gene lookup returns CDR1 SGHAT and CDR2 FQDESV (reference sequence). V lost 2 bases and J lost 4, with 12 bases in between. This CDR3 has 14 residues. The DNA of the CDR3 is TGTGCCAGCAGCTTACGGGATTTAATTTACGAGCAGTACTTC. It is translated as CASSLRDLIYEQYF.

This clone was observed a handful of times. The gene calls are TRBV20-1 and TRBJ2-7; 7 bases line up with TRBD2. CDR3 length: 11 residues. Germline V CDR1 and CDR2: DFQATT, SNEGSKA (reference sequence). Trimming removed 6 bases from V and 2 bases from J; junction bases left unmatched: 1. This chain's CDR3 is CSAAGAYEQYF. CDR3 nucleotide sequence: TGCAGTGCCGCGGGGGCCTACGAGCAGTACTTC.

This chain uses TRBV28 with TRBJ2-7, with D unresolved. Germline lookup yields CDR1 MDHEN and CDR2 SYDVKM. The CDR3 has 11 amino acids. Trimming left V 6 bases short and J 4 bases short, with 7 bases between. As DNA, the CDR3 is TGTGCCAGCAGCCGAATGTACGAGCAGTACTTC. This sequence encodes CASSRMYEQYF.

The V call is TRBV28, the J call TRBJ1-4; weak D call: TRBD1 (6 bases). Germline values: CDR1 MDHEN, CDR2 SYDVKM. The CDR3 spans 16 residues. Trimming removed 5 bases at V and 12 bases at J, with 25 bases between. CDR3 loop: CASSARPQGITLELFF. CDR3 nucleotide sequence: TGTGCCAGCAGTGCCCGACCACAGGGTATCACCCTGGAACTGTTTTTT.

The genes are TRBV27 and TRBJ1-1; the D is unclear. CDR3 length: 13 residues. Germline CDR1 MNHEY, CDR2 SMNVEV (reference sequence). The V end was cut by 8 bases, the J end by 5 bases, with 15 bases between. The CDR3 sequence is CASGGGRGTEAFF. The CDR3 bases are TGTGCCAGCGGAGGAGGGAGAGGGACTGAAGCTTTCTTT.

The chain combines TRBV5-5 with TRBJ2-1; TRBD1 matches 9 bases. V shed 4 bases, J shed 2 bases, and the junction held 4 bases outside the gene matches. This CDR3 spans 15 amino acids. Germline CDR1 reads SGHKS; CDR2 reads YYEKEE (reference sequence). The CDR3 sequence is CASSGGQGAYNEQFF. The CDR3, as DNA: TGTGCCAGCAGCGGGGGACAGGGCGCCTACAATGAGCAGTTCTTC.

Regarding this clone: Its ends do not fully match the called genes, so a read error is possible. The CDR3 spells CASSLGVRNYGYTF. The DNA for the CDR3 is TGTGCCAGCAGCTTGGGGGTGCGGAACTATGGCTACACCTTC. The J gene is TRBJ1-2, the V gene TRBV5-1, with D possibly TRBD1 on 5 matching bases. The CDR3 has 14 residues. The V gene's germline CDR1 is SGHRS and CDR2 YFSETQ.

The chain recombines TRBV5-1 with TRBJ2-7; 11 bases agree with TRBD2. This CDR3 is built from 16 residues. The V gene end was trimmed by 6 bases and the J gene end by 5 bases; junction bases not matched to a gene: 13. Per germline, CDR1 SGHRS and CDR2 YFSETQ. CDR3 DNA: TGCGCCAGCACCCCCTCTTTAGCGGGAGGGCCCAACGAGCAGTACTTC. Residues: CASTPSLAGGPNEQYF.

The V and J genes are TRBV28 and TRBJ2-7; TRBD2 aligns across 12 bases. CDR1 is MDHEN and CDR2 is SYDVKM in the germline V gene. CDR3 length equals 14 residues. The J segment lost 2 bases and the V segment lost 8 bases, leaving 4 bases of the junction unmatched. For the CDR3, the DNA is TGTGCCAGCTCGACTAGCGGGGGAACCTACGAGCAGTACTTC. This encodes CASSTSGGTYEQYF.

The gene calls are TRBV10-3 and TRBJ2-7; 7 positions agree with TRBD2. V was pared by 8 bases and J by 3 bases, with 13 bases of the junction left unmatched. The CDR3 runs 15 residues. Looked up from germline, CDR1 is ENHRY and CDR2 is SYGVKD. CDR3 coding DNA: TGTGCCATCCGAGGAGGTCTAGCGGAGTTCTACGAGCAGTACTTC. Residues: CAIRGGLAEFYEQYF.

This clone has only a few counts. CDR3 loop: CASSPGTPYQPQHF. The CDR3 coding sequence is TGTGCCAGCAGTCCCGGGACACCATATCAGCCCCAGCATTTT. The chain employs TRBV5-8 and TRBJ1-5; possible D gene TRBD1, 6 bases. Germline values: CDR1 SGHTS, CDR2 YDEGEE. The CDR3 contains 14 residues. Deletions cut 5 bases from V and 5 bases from J, with 14 bases between. Looking up the rest from reference TRBV5-8 and TRBJ1-5 gives the full variable domain: EAGVTQSPTHLIKTRGQQATLRCSPISGHTSVYWYQQALGLGLQFLLWYDEGEERNRGNFPPRFSGRQFPNYSSELNVNALELEDSALYLCASSPGTPYQPQHFGDGTRLSIL.